This T cell receptor beta chain came from a study of shared clonotypes between healthy human individuals. In this sample, this clone turned up a few times. The authors divided CD4+ cells into CD45RA+ naive and CD45RA-negative memory subsets. The CDR3 spans 16 residues. Germline trimming cut 3 bases from V and 6 bases from J; bases unmatched to any gene: 12. Germline V gives CDR1 GTSNPN, CDR2 SVGIG (reference sequence). Sequenced by immunoSEQ multiplex PCR; TCRdb stores in-frame clones only, minus some. Among about a million clones, roughly 80% were seen once, and the ten largest hold 1.4% to 1.5%. J is TRBJ1-4 and V is TRBV30, with 8 bases that match TRBD1. The sample taken for sequencing was memory CD4+ T cells sorted from blood. Stated subset: CD45RA-negative fraction. The receptor was derived from a young man in good health. The CDR3 here is CAWSPRQGKFYEKLFF. CDR3 nucleotide sequence: TGTGCCTGGAGCCCGCGACAGGGGAAGTTTTATGAAAAACTGTTTTTT.